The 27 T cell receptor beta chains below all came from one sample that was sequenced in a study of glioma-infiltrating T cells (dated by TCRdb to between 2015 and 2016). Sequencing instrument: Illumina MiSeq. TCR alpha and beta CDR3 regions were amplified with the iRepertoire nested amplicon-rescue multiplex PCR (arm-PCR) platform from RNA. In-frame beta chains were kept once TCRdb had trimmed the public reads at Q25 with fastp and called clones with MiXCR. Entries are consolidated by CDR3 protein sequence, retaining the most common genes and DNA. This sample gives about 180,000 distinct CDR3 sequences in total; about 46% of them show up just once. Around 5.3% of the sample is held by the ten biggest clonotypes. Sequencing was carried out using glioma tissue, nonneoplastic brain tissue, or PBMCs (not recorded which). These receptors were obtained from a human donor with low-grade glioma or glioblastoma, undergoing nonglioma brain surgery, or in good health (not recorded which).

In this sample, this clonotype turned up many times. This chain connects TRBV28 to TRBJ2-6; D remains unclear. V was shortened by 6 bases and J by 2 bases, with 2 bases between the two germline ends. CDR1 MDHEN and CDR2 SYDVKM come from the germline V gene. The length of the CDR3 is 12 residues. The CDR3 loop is CASRAGANVLTF. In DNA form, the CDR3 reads TGTGCCAGCAGGGCTGGGGCCAACGTCCTGACTTTC. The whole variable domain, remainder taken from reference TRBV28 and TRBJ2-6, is DVKVTQSSRYLVKRTGEKVFLECVQDMDHENMFWYRQDPGLGLRLIYFSYDVKMKEKGDIPEGYSVSREKKERFSLILESASTNQTSMYLCASRAGANVLTFGAGSRLTVL.

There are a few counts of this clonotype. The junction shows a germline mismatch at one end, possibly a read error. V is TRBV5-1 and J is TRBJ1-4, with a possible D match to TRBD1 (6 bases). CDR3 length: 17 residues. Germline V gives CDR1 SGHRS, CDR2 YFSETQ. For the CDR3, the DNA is TGCGCCAGCAGGTTGGGGGCAAACAGAAGCCCGAATGAAAAACTGTTTTTT. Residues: CASRLGANRSPNEKLFF.

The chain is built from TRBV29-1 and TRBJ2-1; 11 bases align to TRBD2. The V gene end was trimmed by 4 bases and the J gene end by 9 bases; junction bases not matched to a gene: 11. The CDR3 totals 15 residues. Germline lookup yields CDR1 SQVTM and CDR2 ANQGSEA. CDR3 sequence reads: CSVGMTSGTLSEQFF. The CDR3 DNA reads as TGCAGCGTTGGGATGACTAGCGGGACTCTAAGTGAGCAGTTCTTC.

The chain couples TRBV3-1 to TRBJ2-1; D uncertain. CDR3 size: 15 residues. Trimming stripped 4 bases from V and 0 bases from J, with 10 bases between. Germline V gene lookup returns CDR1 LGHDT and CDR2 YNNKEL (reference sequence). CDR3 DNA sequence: TGTGCCAGCAGCCTTTCCGGCCGCTCCTACAATGAGCAGTTCTTC. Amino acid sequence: CASSLSGRSYNEQFF.

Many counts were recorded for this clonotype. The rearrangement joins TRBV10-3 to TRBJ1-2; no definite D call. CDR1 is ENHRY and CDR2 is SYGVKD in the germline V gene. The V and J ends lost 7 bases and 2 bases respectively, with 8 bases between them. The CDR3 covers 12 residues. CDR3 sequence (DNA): TGTGCCATCAACCACCCCAACTATGGCTACACCTTC. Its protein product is CAINHPNYGYTF.

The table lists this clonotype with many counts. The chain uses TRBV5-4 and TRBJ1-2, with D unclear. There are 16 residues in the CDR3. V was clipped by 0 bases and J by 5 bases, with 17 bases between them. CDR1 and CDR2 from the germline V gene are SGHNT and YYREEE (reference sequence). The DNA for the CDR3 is TGTGCCAGCAGCTTGGATGGAAGGGTAGCCTCTTATGGCTACACCTTC. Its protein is CASSLDGRVASYGYTF.

CDR3 sequence reads: CASSQTGGSQPQHF. CDR3 coding DNA: TGTGCCAGCAGCCAAACGGGAGGAAGTCAGCCCCAGCATTTT. This rearrangement joins TRBV3-1 to TRBJ1-5; no definite D call. Germline loops: CDR1 LGHDT, CDR2 YNNKEL (reference sequence). The V and J ends lost 2 bases and 6 bases respectively, with 11 bases between them. CDR3 length: 14 amino acids.

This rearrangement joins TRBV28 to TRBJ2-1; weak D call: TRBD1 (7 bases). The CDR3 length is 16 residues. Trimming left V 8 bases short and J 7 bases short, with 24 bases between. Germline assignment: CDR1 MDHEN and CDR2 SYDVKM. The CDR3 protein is CASQYPGAGGRNEQFF. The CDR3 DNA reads TGTGCCAGCCAATACCCAGGCGCAGGGGGGAGGAATGAGCAGTTCTTC.

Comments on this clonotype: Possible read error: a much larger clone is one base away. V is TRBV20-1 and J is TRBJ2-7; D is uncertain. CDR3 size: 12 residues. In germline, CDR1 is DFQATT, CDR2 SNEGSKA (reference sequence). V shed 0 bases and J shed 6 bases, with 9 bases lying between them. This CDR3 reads CSARDKSVEQYF. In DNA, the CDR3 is TGCAGTGCTAGAGATAAGTCAGTCGAGCAGTACTTC.

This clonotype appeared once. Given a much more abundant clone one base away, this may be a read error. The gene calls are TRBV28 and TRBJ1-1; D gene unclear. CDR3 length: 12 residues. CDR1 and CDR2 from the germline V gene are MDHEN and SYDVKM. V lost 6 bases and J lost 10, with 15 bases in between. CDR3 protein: CASRVTLGGAFF. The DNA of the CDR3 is TGTGCCAGCAGAGTGACGCTGGGAGGAGCTTTCTTT.

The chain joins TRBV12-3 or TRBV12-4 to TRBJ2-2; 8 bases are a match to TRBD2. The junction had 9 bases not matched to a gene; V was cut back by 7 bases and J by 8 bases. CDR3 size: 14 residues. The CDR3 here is CASNLLGGRGELFF. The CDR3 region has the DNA TGTGCCAGCAACCTCCTCGGCGGGAGGGGGGAGCTGTTTTTT.

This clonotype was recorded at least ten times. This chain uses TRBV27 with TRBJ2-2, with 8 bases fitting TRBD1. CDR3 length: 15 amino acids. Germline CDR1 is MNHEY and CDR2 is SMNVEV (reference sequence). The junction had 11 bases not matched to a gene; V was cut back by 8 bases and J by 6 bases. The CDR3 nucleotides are TGTGCCAGCCGTGCAGGGGGCGCGATTGCCGGGGAGCTGTTTTTT. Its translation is CASRAGGAIAGELFF.

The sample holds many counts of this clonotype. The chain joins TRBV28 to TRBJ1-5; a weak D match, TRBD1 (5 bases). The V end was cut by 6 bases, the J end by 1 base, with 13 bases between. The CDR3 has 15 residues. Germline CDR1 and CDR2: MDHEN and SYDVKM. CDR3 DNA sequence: TGTGCCAGCAGCCGACAGCCTCGCAGCAATCAGCCCCAGCATTTT. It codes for CASSRQPRSNQPQHF.

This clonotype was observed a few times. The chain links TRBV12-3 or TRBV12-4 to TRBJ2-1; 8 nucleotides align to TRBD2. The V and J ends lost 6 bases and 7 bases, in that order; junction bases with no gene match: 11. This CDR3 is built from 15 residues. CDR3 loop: CASSQSAGTRNEQFF. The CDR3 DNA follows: TGTGCCAGCAGCCAATCGGCCGGGACTAGAAATGAGCAGTTCTTC.

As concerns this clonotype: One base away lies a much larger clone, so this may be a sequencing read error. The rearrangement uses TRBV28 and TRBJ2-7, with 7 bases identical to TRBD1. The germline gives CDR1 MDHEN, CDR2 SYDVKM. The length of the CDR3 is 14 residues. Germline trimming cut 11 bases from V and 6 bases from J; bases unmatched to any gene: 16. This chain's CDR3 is CASKGLQGIREQYF. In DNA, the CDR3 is TGTGCCTCAAAGGGTTTACAGGGGATCCGCGAGCAGTACTTC.

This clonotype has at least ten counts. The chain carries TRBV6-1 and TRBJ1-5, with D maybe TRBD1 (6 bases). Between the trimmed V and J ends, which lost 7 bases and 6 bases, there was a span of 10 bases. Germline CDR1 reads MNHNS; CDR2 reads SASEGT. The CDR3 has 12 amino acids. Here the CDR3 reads CASNQGGQPQHF. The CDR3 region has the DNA TGTGCCAGCAATCAAGGGGGTCAGCCCCAGCATTTT.

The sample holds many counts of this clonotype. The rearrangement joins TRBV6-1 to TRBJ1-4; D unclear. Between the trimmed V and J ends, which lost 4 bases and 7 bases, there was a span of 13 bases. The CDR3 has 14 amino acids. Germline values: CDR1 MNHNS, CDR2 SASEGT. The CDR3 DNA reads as TGTGCCAGCAGTGCAGAACAGCTTGCTGAAAAACTGTTTTTT. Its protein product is CASSAEQLAEKLFF.

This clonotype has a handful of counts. The DNA of the CDR3 is TGTGCCATCAAAGGACAGGGGGGTCCTCTTTACGAGCAGTACTTC. This sequence encodes CAIKGQGGPLYEQYF. This chain joins TRBV10-3 and TRBJ2-7; TRBD1 agrees at 10 bases. Germline trimming cut 7 bases from V and 4 bases from J; bases unmatched to any gene: 10. Germline V lookup: CDR1 ENHRY, CDR2 SYGVKD. There are 15 residues in the CDR3.

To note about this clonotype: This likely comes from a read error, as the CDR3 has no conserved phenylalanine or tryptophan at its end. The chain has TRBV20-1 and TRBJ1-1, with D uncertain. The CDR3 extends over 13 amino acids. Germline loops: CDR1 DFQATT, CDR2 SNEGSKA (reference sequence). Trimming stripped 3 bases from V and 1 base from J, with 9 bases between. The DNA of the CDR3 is TGCAGTGCTAGGATTCAGGAGAACACTGAAGCTTTCCTT. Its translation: CSARIQENTEAFL.

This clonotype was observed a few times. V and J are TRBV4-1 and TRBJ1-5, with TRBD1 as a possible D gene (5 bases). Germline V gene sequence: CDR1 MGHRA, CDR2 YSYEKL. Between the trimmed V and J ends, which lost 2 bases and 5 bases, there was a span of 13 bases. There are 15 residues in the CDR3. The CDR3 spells CASSQRPGIDQPQHF. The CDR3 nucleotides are TGCGCCAGCAGCCAAAGACCAGGGATCGATCAGCCCCAGCATTTT.

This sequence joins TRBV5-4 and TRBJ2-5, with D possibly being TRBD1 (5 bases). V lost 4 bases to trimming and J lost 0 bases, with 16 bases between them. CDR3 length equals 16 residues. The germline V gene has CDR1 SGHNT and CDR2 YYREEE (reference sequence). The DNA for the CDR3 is TGTGCCAGCAGCCCCTCCGTGGGGCTTAACCAAGAGACCCAGTACTTC. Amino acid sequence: CASSPSVGLNQETQYF. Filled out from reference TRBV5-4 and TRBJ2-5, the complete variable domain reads ETGVTQSPTHLIKTRGQQVTLRCSSQSGHNTVSWYQQALGQGPQFIFQYYREEENGRGNFPPRFSGLQFPNYSSELNVNALELDDSALYLCASSPSVGLNQETQYFGPGTRLLVL.

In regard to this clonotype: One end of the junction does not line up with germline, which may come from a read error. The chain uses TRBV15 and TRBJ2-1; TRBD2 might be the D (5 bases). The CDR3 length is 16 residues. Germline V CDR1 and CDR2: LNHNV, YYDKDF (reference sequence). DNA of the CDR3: TGTGCCACCAGCAGAACATCCCAGCGGAGAGACAATGAGAAGTTCTTC. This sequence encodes CATSRTSQRRDNEKFF.

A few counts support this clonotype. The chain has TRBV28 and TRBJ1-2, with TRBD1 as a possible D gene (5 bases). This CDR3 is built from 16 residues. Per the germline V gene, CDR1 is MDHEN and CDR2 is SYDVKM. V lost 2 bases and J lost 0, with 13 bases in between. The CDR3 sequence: CASSLVDTTSNYGYTF. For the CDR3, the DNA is TGTGCCAGCAGTTTAGTGGACACCACCTCTAACTATGGCTACACCTTC.

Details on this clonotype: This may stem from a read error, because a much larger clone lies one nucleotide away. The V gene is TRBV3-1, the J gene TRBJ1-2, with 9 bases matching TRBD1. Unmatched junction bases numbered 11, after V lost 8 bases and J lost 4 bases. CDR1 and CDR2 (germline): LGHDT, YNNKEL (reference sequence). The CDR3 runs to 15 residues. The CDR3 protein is CASRPRGTGSYGYTF. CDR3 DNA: TGTGCCAGCCGCCCTCGAGGGACAGGGAGCTATGGCTACACCTTC.

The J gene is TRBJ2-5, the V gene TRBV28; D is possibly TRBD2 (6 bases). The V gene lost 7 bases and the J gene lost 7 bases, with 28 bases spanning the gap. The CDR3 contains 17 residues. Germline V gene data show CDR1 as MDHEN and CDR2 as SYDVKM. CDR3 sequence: CASTKRGGREKSGTQYF. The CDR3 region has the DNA TGTGCCAGCACCAAGAGGGGAGGACGGGAGAAGTCGGGGACCCAGTACTTC. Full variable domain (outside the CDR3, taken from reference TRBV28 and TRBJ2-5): DVKVTQSSRYLVKRTGEKVFLECVQDMDHENMFWYRQDPGLGLRLIYFSYDVKMKEKGDIPEGYSVSREKKERFSLILESASTNQTSMYLCASTKRGGREKSGTQYFGPGTRLLVL.

In nucleotides, the CDR3 is TGCAGTGTAGTGAAGCTTGCAACTAATGAAAAACTGTTTTTT. This translates into CSVVKLATNEKLFF. This chain connects TRBV20-1 to TRBJ1-4, with D hard to call. V was clipped by 7 bases and J by 0 bases, with 12 bases between them. The CDR3 sequence is 14 residues long. Germline CDR1 DFQATT, CDR2 SNEGSKA (reference sequence).

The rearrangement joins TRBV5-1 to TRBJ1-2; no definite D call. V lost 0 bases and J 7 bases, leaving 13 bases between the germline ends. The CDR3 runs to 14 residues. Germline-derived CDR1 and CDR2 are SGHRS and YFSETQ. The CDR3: CASSLDLPNLGYTF. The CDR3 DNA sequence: TGCGCCAGCAGCTTGGACCTACCTAATCTTGGCTACACCTTC.